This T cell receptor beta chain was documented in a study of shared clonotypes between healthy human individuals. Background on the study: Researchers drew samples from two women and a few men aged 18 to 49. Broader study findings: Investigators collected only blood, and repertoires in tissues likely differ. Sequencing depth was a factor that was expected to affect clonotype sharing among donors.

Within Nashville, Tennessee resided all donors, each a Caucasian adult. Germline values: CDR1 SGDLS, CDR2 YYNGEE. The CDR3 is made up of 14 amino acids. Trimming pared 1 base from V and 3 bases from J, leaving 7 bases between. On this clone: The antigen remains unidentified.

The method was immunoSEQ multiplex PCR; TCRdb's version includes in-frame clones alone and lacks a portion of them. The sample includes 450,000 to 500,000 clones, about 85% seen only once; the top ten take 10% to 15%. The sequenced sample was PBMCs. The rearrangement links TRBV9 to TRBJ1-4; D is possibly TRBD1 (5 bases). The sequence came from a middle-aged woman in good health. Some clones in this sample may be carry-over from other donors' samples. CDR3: CASSVLGANEKLFF. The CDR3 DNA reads TGTGCCAGCAGCGTATTAGGGGCTAATGAAAAACTGTTTTTT.